The 27 T cell receptor beta chains presented below share a single source sample, sequenced in a study of blood T cell repertoires in COVID-19. This table comes from immunoSEQ multiplex PCR, and its TCRdb copy is limited to in-frame clones, with some not included. Of 250,000 to 300,000 clones listed, 88% are singletons. The specimen sequenced was PBMCs or T cells enriched from blood (not recorded which). The receptors shown here come from a woman aged 60-75 years in a cohort exposed to, infected with or recovered from COVID-19 (not recorded which).

DNA of the CDR3: TGTGCCAGCAGCCCCTCGGACAGGGGAACGGCTAATGAGCAGTTCTTC. As protein: CASSPSDRGTANEQFF. V gene TRBV7-2 combines with J gene TRBJ2-1, with 9 bases identical to TRBD1. V was clipped by 5 bases and J by 7 bases; unmatched bases: 12. CDR3 size: 16 residues. Germline CDR1 is SGHTA and CDR2 is FQGNSA. Supplemented by reference TRBV7-2 and TRBJ2-1, the full variable domain reads GAGVSQSPSNKVTEKGKDVELRCDPISGHTALYWYRQSLGQGLEFLIYFQGNSAPDKSGLPSDRFSAERTGGSVSTLTIQRTQQEDSAVYLCASSPSDRGTANEQFFGPGTRLTVL.

This chain connects TRBV18 to TRBJ2-7; 10 positions match TRBD1. Trimming cost V 1 base and J 2 bases; bases outside gene matches: 8. This CDR3 has 17 amino acids. CDR1 is KGHSH and CDR2 is LQKENI in the germline V gene. This chain's CDR3 is CASSPLLGQGVTYEQYF. The DNA for the CDR3 is TGTGCCAGCTCACCACTTCTAGGACAGGGGGTAACCTACGAGCAGTACTTC. Filled out from reference TRBV18 and TRBJ2-7, the complete variable domain reads NAGVMQNPRHLVRRRGQEARLRCSPMKGHSHVYWYRQLPEEGLKFMVYLQKENIIDESGMPKERFSAEFPKEGPSILRIQQVVRGDSAAYFCASSPLLGQGVTYEQYFGPGTRLTVT.

This rearrangement joins TRBV11-2 to TRBJ1-2, with D tentatively TRBD1 (5 bases). Germline V lookup: CDR1 SGHAT, CDR2 FQNNGV. V lost 1 base, J lost 2 bases, and 8 bases lay in between. The CDR3 contains 14 residues. The CDR3 loop is CASSLGGLNYGYTF. The CDR3 DNA reads TGTGCCAGCAGCTTAGGGGGCCTCAACTATGGCTACACCTTC.

The CDR3 sequence: CASSSGTSVYNEQFF. The CDR3, as DNA: TGTGCCAGCAGCTCCGGGACTAGCGTCTACAATGAGCAGTTCTTC. The V gene is TRBV7-9, the J gene TRBJ2-1; 10 nucleotides line up with TRBD2. Germline V gives CDR1 SEHNR, CDR2 FQNEAQ (reference sequence). The CDR3 extends over 15 amino acids. The ends lost 4 bases at V and 3 bases at J; junction bases unmatched: 3.

The chain recombines TRBV6-5 with TRBJ2-7; the D is unclear. The germline V gene has CDR1 MNHEY and CDR2 SVGAGI. Trimming removed 10 bases from V and 0 bases from J, with 13 bases in between. The length of the CDR3 is 13 residues. CDR3 region: CAIERPSSYEQYF. In DNA, the CDR3 is TGTGCCATCGAGAGGCCTAGCTCCTACGAGCAGTACTTC.

The chain links TRBV9 to TRBJ1-6, with TRBD1 matching 8 bases. The V gene's germline CDR1 is SGDLS and CDR2 YYNGEE. The CDR3 length is 18 residues. J gave up 9 bases and V 4 bases, and 18 bases lay outside the gene matches. The CDR3 is CASSPRTGQGDKGSPLHF. DNA for the CDR3: TGTGCCAGCAGCCCTCGTACCGGACAGGGTGATAAGGGTTCACCCCTCCACTTT.

The rearrangement joins TRBV24-1 to TRBJ1-2; the D is unclear. Per germline, CDR1 KGHDR and CDR2 SFDVKD. The CDR3 sequence is 17 residues long. V shed 5 bases and J shed 8 bases, with 26 bases lying between them. The CDR3 loop reads CATSGSAASSEWEGYTF. The CDR3 DNA reads TGTGCCACCAGTGGATCGGCAGCCTCTAGTGAGTGGGAGGGCTACACCTTC.

This chain links TRBV24-1 with TRBJ2-3; 7 nucleotides match TRBD2. The CDR3 has 16 residues. CDR1 and CDR2 (germline): KGHDR, SFDVKD. V dropped 0 bases and J dropped 0; count of bases not matched to a gene: 2. The CDR3 DNA reads as TGTGCCACCAGTGATTTGAATAGCGGGAGCACAGATACGCAGTATTTT. This encodes CATSDLNSGSTDTQYF.

This clone was picked up a small number of times. V gene TRBV6-6 combines with J gene TRBJ2-7; 7 nucleotides match TRBD2. V shed 6 bases, J shed 4 bases, and the junction held 12 bases outside the gene matches. The CDR3 consists of 15 residues. Germline CDR1 reads MNHNY; CDR2 reads SVGAGI (reference sequence). Here the CDR3 reads CASSPRGEATYEQYF. For the CDR3, the DNA is TGTGCCAGCAGCCCCCGGGGGGAGGCCACGTACGAGCAGTACTTC.

The chain is built from TRBV5-4 and TRBJ2-1, with D possibly matching TRBD2 (7 bases). V lost 2 bases to trimming and J lost 0 bases, with 12 bases between them. Germline CDR1 SGHNT, CDR2 YYREEE (reference sequence). CDR3 size: 16 residues. DNA of the CDR3: TGTGCCAGCAGCTTAGGGGGGGGAAGCTCCTACAATGAGCAGTTCTTC. It yields the protein CASSLGGGSSYNEQFF. Filled out from reference TRBV5-4 and TRBJ2-1, the complete variable domain reads ETGVTQSPTHLIKTRGQQVTLRCSSQSGHNTVSWYQQALGQGPQFIFQYYREEENGRGNFPPRFSGLQFPNYSSELNVNALELDDSALYLCASSLGGGSSYNEQFFGPGTRLTVL.

J is TRBJ2-2 and V is TRBV19; TRBD1 might be the D (7 bases). The germline V and J ends were trimmed by 2 bases and 3 bases, with 16 bases remaining between them. The germline V gene has CDR1 LNHDA and CDR2 SQIVND (reference sequence). There are 17 residues in the CDR3. The CDR3 spells CASSIPQGGADTGELFF. The CDR3 bases are TGTGCCAGTAGTATACCCCAGGGGGGCGCTGACACCGGGGAGCTGTTTTTT.

The chain uses TRBV14 and TRBJ1-1, with 9 bases identical to TRBD1. V was pared by 4 bases and J by 5 bases, with 8 bases of the junction left unmatched. Germline assignment: CDR1 SGHDN and CDR2 FVKESK. This CDR3 is 15 amino acids long. Here the CDR3 DNA reads TGTGCCAGCAGCCTCGCACAGGGGGCCGTTACTGAAGCTTTCTTT. It yields the protein CASSLAQGAVTEAFF.

The sample holds a few counts of this clone. This chain links TRBV6-1 with TRBJ1-3; the match to TRBD1 covers 7 bases. V lost 0 bases, J lost 0 bases, and 11 bases stayed unmatched. This CDR3 is built from 19 residues. Germline V gives CDR1 MNHNS, CDR2 SASEGT. CDR3 sequence (DNA): TGTGCCAGCAGTGAAGCAGAGGGACAGCGACTTCGCTCTGGAAACACCATATATTTT. Its translation: CASSEAEGQRLRSGNTIYF.

The CDR3 loop reads CASSESRTSGNEQFF. The DNA of the CDR3 is TGTGCCAGCAGTGAAAGCCGGACTAGTGGCAATGAGCAGTTCTTC. The chain joins TRBV2 to TRBJ2-1; TRBD2 matches at 7 bases. The ends lost 2 bases at V and 6 bases at J; junction bases unmatched: 7. The CDR3 contains 15 residues. Germline values: CDR1 SNHLY, CDR2 FYNNEI.

The chain couples TRBV28 to TRBJ2-1; D unresolved. The length of the CDR3 is 15 residues. V was cut by 5 bases and J by 0 bases, with 11 bases left in between. CDR1 and CDR2 from the germline V gene are MDHEN and SYDVKM. CDR3 in amino acids: CASSHIASSYNEQFF. CDR3 DNA: TGTGCCAGCAGTCACATAGCCTCCTCCTACAATGAGCAGTTCTTC.

The chain is built from TRBV7-9 and TRBJ2-7; D gene unclear. V lost 2 bases and J 3 bases, leaving 11 bases between the germline ends. This CDR3 spans 14 amino acids. Germline V gene lookup returns CDR1 SEHNR and CDR2 FQNEAQ (reference sequence). This CDR3 is CASSLIQPGYEQYF. In nucleotides, the CDR3 is TGTGCCAGCAGCTTAATCCAGCCGGGCTACGAGCAGTACTTC.

This chain joins TRBV11-2 and TRBJ2-1; D remains unclear. Germline V gene data show CDR1 as SGHAT and CDR2 as FQNNGV. Trimming shortened V by 2 bases and J by 5 bases, and 7 bases separated the two germline ends. This CDR3 has 13 amino acids. The CDR3 DNA sequence: TGTGCCAGCAGCTTAAGCAGGAACAATGAGCAGTTCTTC. Translated: CASSLSRNNEQFF.

The table lists this clone with a count of one. The same CDR3 can be traced to other DNA sequences in this sample. J is TRBJ2-1 and V is TRBV27; maybe TRBD1 (6 bases). Germline V gene data show CDR1 as MNHEY and CDR2 as SMNVEV (reference sequence). CDR3 length equals 15 residues. Trimming left V 3 bases short and J 0 bases short, with 9 bases between. CDR3 coding DNA: TGTGCCAGCAGTTTGGGGGCTTCCTCCTACAATGAGCAGTTCTTC. Translating gives CASSLGASSYNEQFF.

The V call is TRBV5-8, the J call TRBJ2-7; D possibly corresponds to TRBD1 (5 bases). CDR1 and CDR2 from the germline V gene are SGHTS and YDEGEE. The ends were cut back, 4 bases at V and 3 bases at J, with 11 bases in the middle. The CDR3 totals 13 residues. The CDR3 DNA is TGTGCCAGCAGCCCTGGACACGGCTACGAGCAGTACTTC. This translates into CASSPGHGYEQYF.

For the CDR3, the DNA is TGTGCCAGCAGCTTGGACAGCACTTGGGAGCAGTACTTC. Protein product: CASSLDSTWEQYF. This chain joins TRBV5-4 and TRBJ2-7; D gene uncertain. This CDR3 is 13 amino acids long. Deletions cut 0 bases from V and 7 bases from J, with 11 bases between. The germline V gene has CDR1 SGHNT and CDR2 YYREEE (reference sequence).

V gene TRBV10-1 combines with J gene TRBJ2-1; 10 bases are a match to TRBD1. The CDR3 contains 18 residues. The germline CDR1 and CDR2 sequences are WNHNN and SYGVQD (reference sequence). Trimming removed 4 bases from V and 0 bases from J; junction bases left unmatched: 9. CDR3 nucleotides: TGCGCCAGCAGTGGAGAGGACAGGGGGTCAAGCTCCTACAATGAGCAGTTCTTC. It is translated as CASSGEDRGSSSYNEQFF.

The genes are TRBV6-1 and TRBJ1-2; D is ambiguous. Deletions cut 1 base from V and 4 bases from J, with 4 bases between. CDR1 and CDR2 (germline): MNHNS, SASEGT. The length of the CDR3 is 12 residues. The CDR3 bases are TGTGCCAGCAGTGAAGATATCTATGGCTACACCTTC. It codes for CASSEDIYGYTF.

The rearrangement joins TRBV5-6 to TRBJ1-2; D is perhaps TRBD1 (5 bases). CDR3 length equals 15 residues. V lost 5 bases and J 3 bases, leaving 17 bases between the germline ends. Germline CDR1 SGHDT, CDR2 YYEEEE. DNA for the CDR3: TGTGCCAGCAGAATAACGACTCCCAGGGACTATGGCTACACCTTC. It yields the protein CASRITTPRDYGYTF.

The gene calls are TRBV28 and TRBJ1-5, with 10 bases fitting TRBD1. CDR3 length: 15 amino acids. Germline V lookup: CDR1 MDHEN, CDR2 SYDVKM. The V segment lost 5 bases and the J segment 9 bases; nucleotides outside the gene matches: 10. The CDR3 loop reads CASSPTGGPPGPQHF. CDR3 in DNA: TGTGCCAGCAGTCCGACAGGGGGCCCGCCCGGGCCCCAGCATTTT.

This clone was seen once. V is TRBV5-1 and J is TRBJ2-5; 7 bases align to TRBD1. CDR3 length: 13 residues. The V segment lost 4 bases and the J segment 2 bases; nucleotides outside the gene matches: 2. The germline V gene has CDR1 SGHRS and CDR2 YFSETQ. CDR3 sequence (DNA): TGCGCCAGCAGCATACAGGGGCAAGAGACCCAGTACTTC. Encoded protein: CASSIQGQETQYF.

This rearrangement joins TRBV7-2 to TRBJ2-3; 7 bases fit TRBD1. This CDR3 comprises 15 residues. V dropped 5 bases and J dropped 4; count of bases not matched to a gene: 9. Germline loops: CDR1 SGHTA, CDR2 FQGNSA. CDR3 amino acids: CASSSRDSPPDTQYF. CDR3 sequence (DNA): TGTGCCAGCAGCAGCCGGGACAGCCCTCCAGATACGCAGTATTTT. Filled out from reference TRBV7-2 and TRBJ2-3, the complete variable domain reads GAGVSQSPSNKVTEKGKDVELRCDPISGHTALYWYRQSLGQGLEFLIYFQGNSAPDKSGLPSDRFSAERTGGSVSTLTIQRTQQEDSAVYLCASSSRDSPPDTQYFGPGTRLTVL.

The chain links TRBV28 to TRBJ1-5, with a weak D call TRBD1 (6 bases). This CDR3 has 15 amino acids. The V end was cut by 9 bases, the J end by 7 bases, with 22 bases between. The germline V gene encodes CDR1 MDHEN and CDR2 SYDVKM. The CDR3 region has the DNA TGTGCCAGTACTTTAGGGGGGGGAGTACGGCAGCCCCAGCATTTT. Amino acid sequence: CASTLGGGVRQPQHF.